This T cell receptor (beta chain) is drawn from a study of T and B cells in COVID-19 patients (dated by TCRdb to 2020 to 2021). At the level of the whole study: In this study, adaptive immunity was profiled in COVID-19 patients who either had active infection or had recovered, using TRB and IGH repertoire sequencing of peripheral blood. A recovered cohort comprised more than 15 patients contributing 20 samples, mostly after mild to moderate COVID-19 managed as outpatients. The recovered cohort had a median age of roughly 35 years, compared with 65 to 80 years in the active-infection cohort. Of the approximately 20 patients in the active-infection cohort, approximately eleven were critically ill and needed mechanical ventilation or ECMO. Comorbidities linked to unfavorable COVID-19 outcome were present in about 90% of the roughly 20 patients in the active-infection cohort. Over 8 million TCR sequences were analysed in a TCR and BCR sequence repository that covered around 40 patients and roughly 75 time points. A couple of patients belonged to both the recovered and active cohorts because samples were available from active disease and after recovery. Repertoire analyses used an age-matched reference group of approximately 40 healthy donors who were negative for COVID-19 antibodies as the comparison. As many as 9 follow-up blood samples were taken per patient, and some of the samples covered different disease stages within the same individual. What the research found in general, with its limitations: Few blood samples were available from mildly ill patients while symptoms were present or from severe cases at early time points. The size of the cohort was considered insufficient for assessing HLA contributions to COVID-19 susceptibility or severity. A total of 2,000 to 2,500 exclusive TCR clusters, including under 40 low-pGen clusters, were found in the recovered cohort. Specific T cell subsets (CD4+/Treg/CD8+) and sorted SARS-CoV-2-responsive or tetramer+ T cells had not yet been sequenced, and the corresponding sequencing experiments were ongoing. The reported TCR clusters were stated to require prospective validation before clinical use. In active COVID-19, TRB repertoires were highly clonal, while at recovery, diversity and richness increased above the levels seen in healthy donors. Patients with COVID-19 were reported to show strongly skewed TRBV/TRBJ gene usage.

Genomic DNA extracted from blood was used in amounts of about 250-550 ng for amplification of TRB repertoires. For CDR1 and CDR2, the germline V gene lists SGHDN and FVKESK. The cysteine opens and the phenylalanine closes a CDR3 of 14 amino acids. The CDR3 DNA has 42 bases and is translated from base 1. For this chain, trimming is 6 bases at the V end and 6 bases at the J end, and the number of junction bases without a gene match is 5. Comments on this clonotype: Its antigen specificity is not known. Qualities for individual bases were not recorded, and no much larger clone is one base off.

TCRdb shows the sequencer as Illumina MiSeq. Multiplex PCR with BIOMED2 TRB-A/B primer pools was used to amplify TRB rearrangements. Two consecutive PCRs added Illumina-compatible adapters and 7-nucleotide sample barcodes to the amplicons. Phusion HS II polymerase was used for all library PCRs. Amplicons were purified from gel with the NucleoSpin Gel and PCR Clean-up kit, quantified on Qubit, and pooled at approximately 4.1 nM. Before Illumina next-generation sequencing, the quality of the amplicon pool was assessed on an Agilent 2100 Bioanalyzer. As for the original processing: MiXCR 3.0.8 with the default MiXCR reference library was used to annotate TRB rearrangements. Sequences with fewer than 2 reads and non-productive reads were filtered out, and every unique CDR3 nucleotide sequence was treated as a single clone. Clonality, diversity, richness and V-J gene usage were computed in R 3.5.1. GLIPH2 was used to cluster TCRs by CDR3 similarity, and OLGA was used to calculate generation probabilities. Only GLIPH2 clusters with at least four unique TCR clonotypes present in at least three individuals were retained. TCRdb redid the processing of the public reads, applying fastp at Q25 and MiXCR, and retained in-frame beta chains. Duplicate CDR3 protein sequences are folded into a single record with the most common DNA and genes. The V and J calls, along with clone size, are taken from TCRdb and not from the paper's own processing. The sample profile shows roughly 23,000 distinct CDR3 sequences; under 30% of them were found once. The ten largest clonotypes hold 2.5% to 3% of the sample.

This TCR was sampled from a human donor who had recovered from COVID-19. The chain was built from TRBV14 and TRBJ2-1; 10 junctional bases match TRBD2. Sequences were obtained from blood. The DNA sequence is TGTGCCAGCAGGGAAAGCGGGGGGGGCAATGAGCAGTTCTTC. Its amino acids are CASRESGGGNEQFF.